These 23 T cell receptor beta chains came from one sample sequenced in a study of blood T cell repertoires in COVID-19. Clones were sequenced by immunoSEQ multiplex PCR, and TCRdb holds only the in-frame ones, with some missing. The sample contains some 210,000 clones, around 84% of which appear only once. Source material: peripheral blood. The origin of the receptors is a human donor in a cohort sampled during active COVID-19.

This chain links TRBV27 with TRBJ1-6, with TRBD1 matching 7 bases. This CDR3 has 14 amino acids. The V gene end was trimmed by 6 bases and the J gene end by 9 bases; junction bases not matched to a gene: 8. Germline lookup yields CDR1 MNHEY and CDR2 SMNVEV (reference sequence). CDR3 in DNA: TGTGCCAGCAGCCCACAGGGGCGGCTTTCACCCCTCCACTTT. This codes for CASSPQGRLSPLHF.

This clone was counted only a few times. The chain recombines TRBV6-1 with TRBJ1-1; the D gene is possibly TRBD1 (5 bases). Looked up from germline, CDR1 is MNHNS and CDR2 is SASEGT. V lost 1 base, J lost 3 bases, and 6 bases lay in between. The CDR3 spans 13 residues. In nucleotides, the CDR3 is TGTGCCAGCAGTGAAGGGGGGGACACTGAAGCTTTCTTT. Its protein product is CASSEGGDTEAFF.

CDR3: CASSEAIFQYTEAFF. For the CDR3, the DNA is TGTGCCAGCAGTGAAGCCATTTTTCAGTACACTGAAGCTTTCTTT. The V and J genes are TRBV6-1 and TRBJ1-1; D call uncertain. CDR1 and CDR2 from the germline V gene are MNHNS and SASEGT. The CDR3 runs 15 residues. Trimming pared 0 bases from V and 3 bases from J, leaving 11 bases between.

In its sample, this clone was seen a few times. CDR3 sequence: CASSDSSASNTGELFF. The CDR3 DNA follows: TGTGCCAGCAGTGACTCCAGCGCCTCGAACACCGGGGAGCTGTTTTTT. The chain links TRBV2 to TRBJ2-2; D is undetermined. Trimming shortened V by 3 bases and J by 0 bases, and 11 bases separated the two germline ends. The CDR3 loop spans 16 amino acids. The germline V gene encodes CDR1 SNHLY and CDR2 FYNNEI.

The rearrangement joins TRBV7-9 to TRBJ1-5, with 8 bases that match TRBD1. The CDR3 covers 16 residues. Trimming cost V 5 bases and J 7 bases; bases outside gene matches: 13. Germline CDR1 SEHNR, CDR2 FQNEAQ (reference sequence). For the CDR3, the DNA is TGTGCCAGCAGCCTAGGGGCAGGGGGCCAGGACCAGCCCCAGCATTTT. Protein product: CASSLGAGGQDQPQHF.

The chain couples TRBV5-4 to TRBJ1-2, with 7 bases identical to TRBD1. CDR3 length: 13 residues. V lost 1 base and J lost 6; bases outside the gene matches: 3. CDR1 and CDR2 (germline): SGHNT, YYREEE (reference sequence). Written as DNA, the CDR3 is TGTGCCAGCAGCTTGTCAGGGGGAGATGGCTACACCTTC. As protein: CASSLSGGDGYTF.

The genes are TRBV19 and TRBJ2-1, with 14 bases fitting TRBD2. The CDR3 loop spans 16 amino acids. CDR1 is LNHDA, CDR2 SQIVND, per germline (reference sequence). V lost 6 bases to trimming and J lost 4 bases; unmatched junction nucleotides: 5. The CDR3: CASRKTSGGEYNEQFF. The CDR3 nucleotides read TGTGCCAGTAGAAAGACTAGCGGGGGGGAGTACAATGAGCAGTTCTTC.

The genes are TRBV19 and TRBJ1-2, with D maybe TRBD1 (6 bases). The CDR3 is 14 residues long. V was shortened by 3 bases and J by 6 bases, with 14 bases between the two germline ends. Germline V gene sequence: CDR1 LNHDA, CDR2 SQIVND (reference sequence). Written as DNA, the CDR3 is TGTGCCAGTAGTATGGGGGGGCCATCGGATGGCTACACCTTC. Its protein product is CASSMGGPSDGYTF.

In its sample, this clone was seen a few times. CDR3 amino acids: CASSSPGLAGGGEQFF. In nucleotides, the CDR3 is TGTGCCAGCAGTTCTCCGGGACTAGCGGGAGGCGGTGAGCAGTTCTTC. The chain links TRBV28 to TRBJ2-1, with TRBD2 matching 15 bases. CDR3 size: 16 residues. CDR1 and CDR2 (germline): MDHEN, SYDVKM. J gave up 9 bases and V 4 bases, and 7 bases lay outside the gene matches. The entire variable domain, with the rest obtained from reference TRBV28 and TRBJ2-1, is as follows: DVKVTQSSRYLVKRTGEKVFLECVQDMDHENMFWYRQDPGLGLRLIYFSYDVKMKEKGDIPEGYSVSREKKERFSLILESASTNQTSMYLCASSSPGLAGGGEQFFGPGTRLTVL.

The chain is built from TRBV12-3 or TRBV12-4 and TRBJ1-4, with D uncertain. Trimming cost V 6 bases and J 4 bases, with 9 bases left between them. The CDR3 is 13 residues long. CDR3 bases: TGTGCCAGCAGCCCGCGGATTAATGAAAAACTGTTTTTT. Translated, it gives CASSPRINEKLFF.

The chain uses TRBV19 and TRBJ2-2, with D possibly being TRBD2 (6 bases). The germline V gene encodes CDR1 LNHDA and CDR2 SQIVND (reference sequence). Trimming left V 7 bases short and J 6 bases short, with 21 bases between. The CDR3 runs 16 residues. This chain's CDR3 is CASTPAWGGNPGELFF. In DNA, the CDR3 is TGTGCCAGTACTCCCGCATGGGGAGGTAACCCCGGGGAGCTGTTTTTT.

The gene calls are TRBV9 and TRBJ1-2; tentative D call: TRBD1 (5 bases). V lost 2 bases and J lost 7, with 12 bases in between. Germline CDR1 SGDLS, CDR2 YYNGEE. The CDR3 extends over 13 amino acids. The CDR3 DNA is TGTGCCAGCAGCGTCGACAGTTGGGGTGGCTACACCTTC. It encodes CASSVDSWGGYTF.

The V gene is TRBV5-1, the J gene TRBJ2-3, with a weak D call TRBD2 (6 bases). The CDR3 contains 17 residues. The germline V gene has CDR1 SGHRS and CDR2 YFSETQ. V lost 0 bases and J 1 base, leaving 15 bases between the germline ends. CDR3 DNA: TGCGCCAGCAGCTTGGCTACTAGCTCTACTGGCACAGATACGCAGTATTTT. It specifies CASSLATSSTGTDTQYF.

This sequence joins TRBV9 and TRBJ2-2, with 8 bases matching TRBD2. Germline CDR1 is SGDLS and CDR2 is YYNGEE. CDR3 length equals 17 residues. The V segment lost 0 bases and the J segment 7 bases; nucleotides outside the gene matches: 11. The CDR3 DNA reads as TGTGCCAGCAGCGTAGAAGCGGGAGTAATTATCGGCGGGGAGCTGTTTTTT. As protein: CASSVEAGVIIGGELFF.

As DNA, the CDR3 is TGTGCCAGCTCACTGATCCCTCAGTCTGATCAGCCCCAGCATTTT. This codes for CASSLIPQSDQPQHF. V gene TRBV18 combines with J gene TRBJ1-5; the D is unclear. Trimming cost V 4 bases and J 5 bases, with 15 bases left between them. The length of the CDR3 is 15 residues. CDR1 is KGHSH and CDR2 is LQKENI in the germline V gene.

This clone has a handful of counts. The CDR3 bases are TGTGCCAGCAGCCAAGGAGGGCAGAACACCATATATTTT. Encoded protein: CASSQGGQNTIYF. This rearrangement joins TRBV3-1 (or the pseudogene TRBV3-2) to TRBJ1-3, with D uncertain. The CDR3 length is 13 residues. Germline V lookup: CDR1 LGHDT, CDR2 YNNKEL (reference sequence). The ends were cut back, 1 base at V and 7 bases at J, with 8 bases in the middle.

In this sample, this clone turned up a few times. The chain joins TRBV7-9 to TRBJ1-3, with TRBD1 matching over 12 bases. Germline loops: CDR1 SEHNR, CDR2 FQNEAQ (reference sequence). This CDR3 is built from 17 residues. J was trimmed by 3 bases and V by 5 bases; bases with no gene match: 8. The CDR3 here is CASSGDRGRRVGNTIYF. Here the CDR3 DNA reads TGTGCCAGCAGCGGGGACAGGGGGCGCCGCGTTGGAAACACCATATATTTT.

This chain joins TRBV5-1 and TRBJ1-1, with 9 bases that match TRBD1. J was trimmed by 3 bases and V by 8 bases; bases with no gene match: 5. Germline assignment: CDR1 SGHRS and CDR2 YFSETQ. The CDR3 runs to 13 residues. The DNA for the CDR3 is TGCGCCAGGGACAGGGGTAGCGACACTGAAGCTTTCTTT. Its protein product is CARDRGSDTEAFF. The full variable domain, in which reference TRBV5-1 and TRBJ1-1 provide the parts outside the CDR3, is KAGVTQTPRYLIKTRGQQVTLSCSPISGHRSVSWYQQTPGQGLQFLFEYFSETQRNKGNFPGRFSGRQFSNSRSEMNVSTLELGDSALYLCARDRGSDTEAFFGQGTRLTVV.

This clone was picked up a small number of times. The CDR3 loop is CASSLLYQPQHF. The DNA for the CDR3 is TGTGCCAGCAGTCTACTATATCAGCCCCAGCATTTT. This chain uses TRBV28 with TRBJ1-5; D is ambiguous. The V end lost 5 bases, the J end lost 5 bases, and 7 bases lay between the germline ends. This CDR3 region has 12 residues. Per the germline V gene, CDR1 is MDHEN and CDR2 is SYDVKM. The full variable domain, rest sourced from reference TRBV28 and TRBJ1-5, is DVKVTQSSRYLVKRTGEKVFLECVQDMDHENMFWYRQDPGLGLRLIYFSYDVKMKEKGDIPEGYSVSREKKERFSLILESASTNQTSMYLCASSLLYQPQHFGDGTRLSIL.

The CDR3 sequence: CASGTGNTGNTIYF. The CDR3 coding sequence is TGTGCCAGCGGGACTGGGAATACAGGAAACACCATATATTTT. This sequence joins TRBV6-6 and TRBJ1-3; D perhaps matches TRBD1 (5 bases). Germline CDR1 reads MNHNY; CDR2 reads SVGAGI (reference sequence). V lost 8 bases to trimming and J lost 4 bases, with 15 bases between them. CDR3 length equals 14 residues.

The chain combines TRBV2 with TRBJ2-4; no firm D call. The CDR3 consists of 16 residues. Germline V lookup: CDR1 SNHLY, CDR2 FYNNEI. V lost 1 base and J 0 bases, leaving 10 bases between the germline ends. This CDR3 reads CASSEEATAAKNIQYF. CDR3 bases: TGTGCCAGCAGTGAAGAAGCCACAGCAGCCAAAAACATTCAGTACTTC.

This clone occurred once. The chain recombines TRBV30 with TRBJ1-2, with D maybe TRBD1 (5 bases). The V end was cut by 4 bases, the J end by 5 bases, with 14 bases between. Germline loops: CDR1 GTSNPN, CDR2 SVGIG (reference sequence). The CDR3 totals 13 residues. DNA for the CDR3: TGTGCCTGGACACGGGCAGGGCCTTATGGCTACACCTTC. Its protein product is CAWTRAGPYGYTF.

V gene TRBV6-5 combines with J gene TRBJ2-7, with D perhaps TRBD2 (6 bases). This CDR3 comprises 15 residues. V dropped 0 bases and J dropped 4 bases, with 13 bases sitting between them. CDR1 MNHEY and CDR2 SVGAGI come from the germline V gene. The CDR3 sequence: CASSYSYAGRYEQYF. In DNA, the CDR3 is TGTGCCAGCAGTTACTCGTACGCGGGACGATACGAGCAGTACTTC.